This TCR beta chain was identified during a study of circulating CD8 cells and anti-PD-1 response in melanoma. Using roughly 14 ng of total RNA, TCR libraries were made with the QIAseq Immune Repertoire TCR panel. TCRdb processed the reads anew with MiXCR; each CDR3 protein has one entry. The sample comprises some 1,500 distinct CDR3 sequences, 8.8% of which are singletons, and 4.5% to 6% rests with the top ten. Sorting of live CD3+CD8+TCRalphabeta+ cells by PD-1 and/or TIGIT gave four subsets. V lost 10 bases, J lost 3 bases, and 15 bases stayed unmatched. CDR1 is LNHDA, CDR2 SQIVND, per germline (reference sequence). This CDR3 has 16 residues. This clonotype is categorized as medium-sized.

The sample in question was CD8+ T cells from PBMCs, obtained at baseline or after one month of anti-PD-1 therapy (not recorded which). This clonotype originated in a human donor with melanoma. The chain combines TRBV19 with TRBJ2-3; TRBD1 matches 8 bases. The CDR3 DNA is TGTGCCACTCCATCGCCGACAGGGGAAAGGACAGATACGCAGTATTTT. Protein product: CATPSPTGERTDTQYF.